These 7 T cell receptor beta chains came from one sample sequenced in a study of early T cells in non-severe SARS-CoV-2 infection. TCRdb re-called the 5' RACE reads through MiXCR, storing one row per CDR3 protein. The sample yields under 85,000 distinct CDR3 sequences, 11% to 15% seen once. Input material: whole blood. The receptors derive from an adult who was a healthcare worker with PCR-confirmed SARS-CoV-2 infection or an uninfected control (not recorded which).

In its sample, this clonotype was seen a few times. V usage is TRBV12-3 or TRBV12-4 and J usage is TRBJ2-2; the D gene is possibly TRBD1 (5 bases). The ends were cut back, 7 bases at V and 3 bases at J, with 9 bases in the middle. The CDR3 is 13 residues long. CDR3 sequence: CASTPRDTGELFF. The CDR3 DNA reads TGTGCCAGCACCCCCAGGGACACCGGGGAGCTGTTTTTT.

This clonotype has only a few counts. The chain uses TRBV7-3 and TRBJ1-1; D perhaps matches TRBD1 (5 bases). Trimming took off 5 bases at V and 6 bases at J, with 16 bases between the two ends. Per the germline V gene, CDR1 is SGHTA and CDR2 is FQGTGA. The CDR3 is made up of 14 amino acids. The CDR3 DNA follows: TGTGCCAGCAGCCCAAACAGGTTAAGCGCTGAAGCTTTCTTT. Translated, it gives CASSPNRLSAEAFF. The full variable domain, completed using reference TRBV7-3 and TRBJ1-1, is GAGVSQTPSNKVTEKGKYVELRCDPISGHTALYWYRQSLGQGPEFLIYFQGTGAADDSGLPNDRFFAVRPEGSVSTLKIQRTERGDSAVYLCASSPNRLSAEAFFGQGTRLTVV.

The J gene is TRBJ1-2, the V gene TRBV6-6; the D is unclear. The germline V gene encodes CDR1 MNHNY and CDR2 SVGAGI (reference sequence). Deletions cut 0 bases from V and 6 bases from J, with 8 bases between. The CDR3 extends over 13 amino acids. The CDR3 spells CASSYSISNGYTF. For the CDR3, the DNA is TGTGCCAGCAGTTACTCGATTTCGAATGGCTACACCTTC.

This clonotype was recorded a few times. V gene TRBV3-1 combines with J gene TRBJ2-3, with 7 bases that match TRBD2. Germline CDR1 reads LGHDT; CDR2 reads YNNKEL (reference sequence). The V segment lost 0 bases and the J segment 5 bases; nucleotides outside the gene matches: 8. This CDR3 is 16 amino acids long. For the CDR3, the DNA is TGTGCCAGCAGCCAAGATGTGGCTAGCGGAAAAGATACGCAGTATTTT. This gives the protein CASSQDVASGKDTQYF.

The rearrangement joins TRBV29-1 to TRBJ1-1; D not certain. CDR1 is SQVTM, CDR2 ANQGSEA, per germline. Trimming removed 3 bases from V and 3 bases from J, with 5 bases in between. CDR3 length equals 11 residues. DNA for the CDR3: TGCAGCGTTGAGCCGGACACTGAAGCTTTCTTT. Encoded protein: CSVEPDTEAFF.

J is TRBJ1-1 and V is TRBV3-1, with a possible D match to TRBD1 (5 bases). The CDR3 totals 12 residues. Germline V lookup: CDR1 LGHDT, CDR2 YNNKEL (reference sequence). With 4 bases removed from V and 8 bases from J, the gap between germline ends came to 11 bases. The CDR3 bases are TGTGCCAGCAGCCGGGACGGATGGGAAGCTTTCTTT. Its protein is CASSRDGWEAFF.

There are a few counts of this clonotype. The gene calls are TRBV5-1 and TRBJ2-7; perhaps TRBD2 as D (7 bases). The V gene lost 1 base and the J gene lost 0 bases, with 20 bases spanning the gap. Germline V gene sequence: CDR1 SGHRS, CDR2 YFSETQ. The CDR3 is 18 residues long. The CDR3 loop reads CASSLIPPGGGSSYEQYF. CDR3 DNA: TGCGCCAGCAGCTTGATTCCCCCGGGGGGCGGAAGCTCCTACGAGCAGTACTTC. The entire variable domain, with the rest obtained from reference TRBV5-1 and TRBJ2-7, is as follows: KAGVTQTPRYLIKTRGQQVTLSCSPISGHRSVSWYQQTPGQGLQFLFEYFSETQRNKGNFPGRFSGRQFSNSRSEMNVSTLELGDSALYLCASSLIPPGGGSSYEQYFGPGTRLTVT.